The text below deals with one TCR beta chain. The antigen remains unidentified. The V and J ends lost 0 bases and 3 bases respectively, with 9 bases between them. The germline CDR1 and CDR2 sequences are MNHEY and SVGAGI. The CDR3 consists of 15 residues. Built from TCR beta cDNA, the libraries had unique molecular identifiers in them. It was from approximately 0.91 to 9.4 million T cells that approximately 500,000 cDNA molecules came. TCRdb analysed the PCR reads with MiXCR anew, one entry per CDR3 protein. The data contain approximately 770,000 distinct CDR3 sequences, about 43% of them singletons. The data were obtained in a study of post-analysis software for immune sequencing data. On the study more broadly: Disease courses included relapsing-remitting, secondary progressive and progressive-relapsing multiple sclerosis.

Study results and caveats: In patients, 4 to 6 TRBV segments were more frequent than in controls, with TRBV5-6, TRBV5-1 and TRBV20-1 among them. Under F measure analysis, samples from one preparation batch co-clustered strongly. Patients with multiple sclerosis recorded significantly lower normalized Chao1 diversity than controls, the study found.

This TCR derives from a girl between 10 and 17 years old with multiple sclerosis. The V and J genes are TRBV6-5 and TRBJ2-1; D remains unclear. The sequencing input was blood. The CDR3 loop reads CASSYSESFYNEQFF. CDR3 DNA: TGTGCCAGCAGTTACTCCGAGAGTTTCTACAATGAGCAGTTCTTC.